The 28 T cell receptor beta chains listed next were all sequenced from one sample in a study of Ad26.COV2.S vaccination and SARS-CoV-2 variants. Some clones are missing from TCRdb's copy, which holds only in-frame ones; the method was immunoSEQ multiplex PCR. The sample carries some 190,000 clones, 87% recorded once. Source: peripheral blood, taken after recovery from COVID-19. These receptors came from a human donor who had recovered from COVID-19.

The sample holds one count of this clone. This sequence joins TRBV2 and TRBJ1-5; no definite D call. The CDR3 length is 14 residues. Germline V CDR1 and CDR2: SNHLY, FYNNEI. Trimming took off 6 bases at V and 4 bases at J, with 13 bases between the two ends. CDR3 amino acids: CASRIAVLNQPQHF. Here the CDR3 DNA reads TGTGCCAGCAGAATCGCGGTGTTGAATCAGCCCCAGCATTTT. The variable domain in full, completed from reference TRBV2 and TRBJ1-5, reads EPEVTQTPSHQVTQMGQEVILRCVPISNHLYFYWYRQILGQKVEFLVSFYNNEISEKSEIFDDQFSVERPDGSNFTLKIRSTKLEDSAMYFCASRIAVLNQPQHFGDGTRLSIL.

This sequence joins TRBV7-3 and TRBJ1-3; unclear D gene. Trimming took off 7 bases at V and 0 bases at J, with 16 bases between the two ends. Germline lookup yields CDR1 SGHTA and CDR2 FQGTGA. The CDR3 sequence is 16 residues long. The CDR3 nucleotides are TGTGCCAGCACCCCATCACGGTTCCACTCTGGAAACACCATATATTTT. This codes for CASTPSRFHSGNTIYF.

This sequence joins TRBV29-1 and TRBJ2-1, with D hard to call. CDR3 length: 13 residues. Trimming cost V 7 bases and J 1 base, with 11 bases left between them. CDR1 and CDR2 from the germline V gene are SQVTM and ANQGSEA. CDR3 region: CSAAKMSYNEQFF. The CDR3 bases are TGCAGCGCAGCGAAAATGTCCTACAATGAGCAGTTCTTC.

The chain carries TRBV29-1 and TRBJ1-1; D ambiguous. Germline V CDR1 and CDR2: SQVTM, ANQGSEA. This CDR3 is built from 10 residues. Between the trimmed V and J ends, which lost 4 bases and 5 bases, there was a span of 5 bases. The CDR3 sequence is CSVAVTEAFF. CDR3 DNA sequence: TGCAGCGTTGCGGTGACTGAAGCTTTCTTT.

In DNA form, the CDR3 reads TGTGCCAGCAGTTACTCTTCAGGGGACTATGGCTACACCTTC. The encoded protein is CASSYSSGDYGYTF. The rearrangement links TRBV6-6 to TRBJ1-2; D is perhaps TRBD1 (6 bases). The CDR3 covers 14 residues. The V end lost 0 bases, the J end lost 3 bases, and 8 bases lay between the germline ends. Per the germline V gene, CDR1 is MNHNY and CDR2 is SVGAGI (reference sequence).

This clone was seen a single time. The chain combines TRBV6-2 or TRBV6-3 with TRBJ2-7; D is tentatively TRBD1 or TRBD2 (6 bases each). This CDR3 is 14 amino acids long. Germline CDR1 is MNHEY and CDR2 is SVGEGT. V was trimmed by 2 bases and J by 1 base, leaving 9 bases between them. Written as DNA, the CDR3 is TGTGCCAGCAGTTACGGGGGGCGTTCCTACGAGCAGTACTTC. Its protein is CASSYGGRSYEQYF.

This sequence joins TRBV30 and TRBJ1-1; D perhaps matches TRBD1 (5 bases). Germline assignment: CDR1 GTSNPN and CDR2 SVGIG (reference sequence). This CDR3 region has 11 residues. V lost 5 bases and J 7 bases, leaving 11 bases between the germline ends. The CDR3 DNA follows: TGTGCCTGGGCTCAGGGAAGTGAAGCTTTCTTT. Its translation is CAWAQGSEAFF.

The chain uses TRBV5-4 and TRBJ1-6; D gene ambiguous. V was trimmed by 4 bases and J by 6 bases, leaving 20 bases between them. Germline CDR1 SGHNT, CDR2 YYREEE (reference sequence). The CDR3 has 17 residues. The CDR3 here is CASSLISRSRVNSPLHF. CDR3 coding DNA: TGTGCCAGCAGCCTGATATCACGATCACGGGTTAATTCACCCCTCCACTTT.

The rearrangement joins TRBV30 to TRBJ1-1; TRBD1 matches at 7 bases. V shed 1 base, J shed 1 base, and the junction held 6 bases outside the gene matches. CDR3 size: 15 residues. Per the germline V gene, CDR1 is GTSNPN and CDR2 is SVGIG (reference sequence). CDR3 loop: CAWSAADRRNTEAFF. The CDR3 DNA reads TGTGCCTGGAGTGCCGCGGACAGGAGGAACACTGAAGCTTTCTTT.

The genes are TRBV15 and TRBJ1-2; no clear D. Deletions cut 3 bases from V and 7 bases from J, with 18 bases between. The CDR3 is 15 amino acids. Germline V gives CDR1 LNHNV, CDR2 YYDKDF (reference sequence). DNA of the CDR3: TGTGCCACCAGCAGCAAGACACGGAGTATCGGTGGCTACACCTTC. Translating gives CATSSKTRSIGGYTF.

V and J are TRBV5-5 and TRBJ1-3, with D possibly being TRBD1 (5 bases). Trimming took off 4 bases at V and 0 bases at J, with 17 bases between the two ends. CDR1 is SGHKS and CDR2 is YYEKEE in the germline V gene (reference sequence). This CDR3 spans 17 amino acids. Here the CDR3 DNA reads TGTGCCAGCAGCCCGAGAGTGGGGGAGGGCTCTGGAAACACCATATATTTT. It translates to CASSPRVGEGSGNTIYF.

The chain couples TRBV7-8 to TRBJ1-2; perhaps TRBD1 as D (6 bases). There are 15 residues in the CDR3. V dropped 1 base and J dropped 3 bases, with 12 bases sitting between them. Looked up from germline, CDR1 is SGHVS and CDR2 is FQNEAQ. As DNA, the CDR3 is TGTGCCAGCAGCTTAGGGGGGGGGCCCCACTATGGCTACACCTTC. Translating gives CASSLGGGPHYGYTF.

The chain combines TRBV24-1 with TRBJ2-7, with 7 bases matching TRBD1. The CDR3 contains 16 residues. The V and J ends lost 5 bases and 0 bases, in that order; junction bases with no gene match: 9. CDR1 is KGHDR and CDR2 is SFDVKD in the germline V gene. This CDR3 reads CATSAGPGGSSYEQYF. CDR3 nucleotide sequence: TGTGCCACCAGTGCCGGCCCAGGGGGTAGCTCCTACGAGCAGTACTTC.

The chain recombines TRBV6-5 with TRBJ2-2; D perhaps matches TRBD2 (6 bases). The germline gives CDR1 MNHEY, CDR2 SVGAGI. This CDR3 spans 14 amino acids. Trimming cost V 5 bases and J 6 bases, with 13 bases left between them. For the CDR3, the DNA is TGTGCCAGCAGTCCCGTGGGGAGGCCCGGGGAGCTGTTTTTT. Its protein is CASSPVGRPGELFF.

V gene TRBV11-3 combines with J gene TRBJ2-1; possibly TRBD1 or TRBD2 for D (5 bases each). Trimming pared 5 bases from V and 13 bases from J, leaving 18 bases between. Germline CDR1 SGHNT, CDR2 YENEEA. The CDR3 totals 13 residues. In DNA form, the CDR3 reads TGTGCCAGCAGCCCAGGGTCTATTCGGGAACAGTTCTTC. It encodes CASSPGSIREQFF.

The rearrangement links TRBV13 to TRBJ2-7; 9 positions match TRBD1. The ends lost 4 bases at V and 6 bases at J; junction bases unmatched: 13. CDR3 length: 16 residues. Germline loops: CDR1 PRHDT, CDR2 FYEKMQ (reference sequence). The CDR3 DNA is TGTGCCAGCAGCTCACCAACCGGGACAGGGAAGGGCGAGCAGTACTTC. Its protein product is CASSSPTGTGKGEQYF. The entire variable domain, with the rest obtained from reference TRBV13 and TRBJ2-7, is as follows: AAGVIQSPRHLIKEKRETATLKCYPIPRHDTVYWYQQGPGQDPQFLISFYEKMQSDKGSIPDRFSAQQFSDYHSELNMSSLELGDSALYFCASSSPTGTGKGEQYFGPGTRLTVT.

This chain joins TRBV11-2 and TRBJ2-7; D may correspond to TRBD1 or TRBD2 (5 bases each). CDR1 SGHAT and CDR2 FQNNGV come from the germline V gene. The V end lost 3 bases, the J end lost 2 bases, and 14 bases lay between the germline ends. This CDR3 spans 15 amino acids. In nucleotides, the CDR3 is TGTGCCAGCAGCTTGGCAAGGGACCGCCCCTACGAGCAGTACTTC. This sequence encodes CASSLARDRPYEQYF.

This chain links TRBV9 with TRBJ2-3; D call uncertain. Germline assignment: CDR1 SGDLS and CDR2 YYNGEE. The CDR3 is 14 residues long. V shed 1 base and J shed 2 bases, with 8 bases lying between them. The CDR3 reads CASSVLGSTDTQYF. The CDR3 DNA follows: TGTGCCAGCAGCGTACTGGGATCCACAGATACGCAGTATTTT.

The chain joins TRBV30 to TRBJ2-3; the D gene could be TRBD1 or TRBD2 (5 bases each). With 4 bases removed from V and 4 bases from J, the gap between germline ends came to 18 bases. Germline CDR1 and CDR2: GTSNPN and SVGIG (reference sequence). There are 15 residues in the CDR3. DNA of the CDR3: TGTGCCTGGACCGTCTCAGGGAGCCCCCCAGATACGCAGTATTTT. This codes for CAWTVSGSPPDTQYF.

The count of this clone is one. The J gene is TRBJ1-1, the V gene TRBV15; D possibly corresponds to TRBD1 (5 bases). Germline V gene sequence: CDR1 LNHNV, CDR2 YYDKDF (reference sequence). Trimming removed 0 bases from V and 5 bases from J, with 16 bases in between. The CDR3 totals 16 residues. The CDR3 here is CATSREAGRVRTEAFF. The CDR3 coding sequence is TGTGCCACCAGCAGAGAGGCGGGCAGGGTAAGGACTGAAGCTTTCTTT.

This sequence joins TRBV24-1 and TRBJ2-3, with 12 bases lining up with TRBD1. The CDR3 spans 15 residues. V gave up 3 bases and J gave up 7 bases; unmatched junction bases: 4. Germline CDR1 is KGHDR and CDR2 is SFDVKD. The CDR3 nucleotides read TGTGCCACCAGTGATACGGGACAGGGGGCGAATACGCAGTATTTT. Encoded protein: CATSDTGQGANTQYF.

CDR3 loop: CASSKWTGGVNTEAFF. DNA for the CDR3: TGTGCCAGTAGTAAATGGACAGGGGGCGTGAACACTGAAGCTTTCTTT. The gene calls are TRBV19 and TRBJ1-1; 11 bases line up with TRBD1. Looked up from germline, CDR1 is LNHDA and CDR2 is SQIVND (reference sequence). Trimming took 4 bases from V and 0 from J; bases not matched to a gene: 4. The CDR3 contains 16 residues.

The chain recombines TRBV9 with TRBJ2-3; 8 bases are shared with TRBD2. The germline V gene has CDR1 SGDLS and CDR2 YYNGEE. After removal of 4 bases from V and 0 bases from J, the junction contained 4 bases not matched to a gene. CDR3 length: 15 residues. The CDR3 sequence is CASSTVAGSTDTQYF. The CDR3 DNA is TGTGCCAGCAGCACCGTAGCGGGAAGCACAGATACGCAGTATTTT.

The chain combines TRBV28 with TRBJ2-2; possibly TRBD2 for D (6 bases). Per the germline V gene, CDR1 is MDHEN and CDR2 is SYDVKM. The ends were cut back, 3 bases at V and 5 bases at J, with 13 bases in the middle. CDR3 length: 15 residues. CDR3 sequence: CASSFGRAGTGELFF. CDR3 DNA sequence: TGTGCCAGCAGTTTCGGGCGGGCGGGGACCGGGGAGCTGTTTTTT.

This chain links TRBV2 with TRBJ2-7; D perhaps matches TRBD1 (6 bases). With 11 bases removed from V and 3 bases from J, the gap between germline ends came to 17 bases. The CDR3 has 13 residues. Germline assignment: CDR1 SNHLY and CDR2 FYNNEI. CDR3 amino acids: CAFERTDDYEQYF. The CDR3 coding sequence is TGTGCCTTCGAAAGGACAGATGACTACGAGCAGTACTTC.

The chain couples TRBV5-5 to TRBJ2-1; D not certain. Trimming pared 7 bases from V and 6 bases from J, leaving 8 bases between. The length of the CDR3 is 11 residues. Germline V CDR1 and CDR2: SGHKS, YYEKEE (reference sequence). As DNA, the CDR3 is TGTGCCAGCTCGAGGTTCAATGAGCAGTTCTTC. Its protein product is CASSRFNEQFF.

Regarding this clone: The same CDR3 is also encoded by other DNA sequences in this sample. V and J are TRBV28 and TRBJ1-5; D is uncertain. Germline CDR1 MDHEN, CDR2 SYDVKM. V was clipped by 6 bases and J by 2 bases, with 11 bases between them. The CDR3 covers 14 residues. CDR3 sequence: CASSLRGGNQPQHF. For the CDR3, the DNA is TGTGCCAGCAGCCTACGGGGAGGCAATCAGCCCCAGCATTTT.

This chain links TRBV5-1 with TRBJ2-7; no reliable D call. Between the trimmed V and J ends, which lost 0 bases and 0 bases, there was a span of 4 bases. The CDR3 covers 13 residues. Germline lookup yields CDR1 SGHRS and CDR2 YFSETQ. The CDR3 is CASSLDNSYEQYF. The DNA for the CDR3 is TGCGCCAGCAGCTTGGACAACTCCTACGAGCAGTACTTC.